One sample yielded the 19 T cell receptor beta chains listed below, sequenced in a study of Graves' ophthalmopathy and Graves' hyperthyroidism. The sequenced template was RNA, covering the TCR beta CDR3 region. An initial RT-PCR round employing HTBI primers preceded a second-round multiplex PCR. TCRdb called the multiplex PCR reads again in MiXCR, with one record for every CDR3 protein. This table has about half a million distinct CDR3 sequences, over 13% appearing once. Sequencing was carried out using blood. Receptors were obtained from a woman aged 25 to 39 with Graves' ophthalmopathy.

Many counts were recorded for this clonotype. At one of its ends the junction is not consistent with the germline gene, which may arise from a read error. The J gene is TRBJ2-4, the V gene TRBV6-5; 9 nucleotides match TRBD2. This CDR3 is 16 amino acids long. Per the germline V gene, CDR1 is MNHEY and CDR2 is SVGAGI. The CDR3 DNA is TGTGCCAGCAGTTCCATAGCGGGGGTAGCCAAAAACATTAAGTACTTC. Protein product: CASSSIAGVAKNIKYF.

This clonotype was seen many times. The V call is TRBV2, the J call TRBJ1-1; 7 bases align to TRBD1. Trimming cost V 5 bases and J 1 base; bases outside gene matches: 7. The CDR3 is made up of 15 amino acids. Germline V lookup: CDR1 SNHLY, CDR2 FYNNEI. In DNA form, the CDR3 reads TGTGCCAGCAGTTTAAGGGGGCTATGGAACACTGAAGCTTTCTTT. This translates into CASSLRGLWNTEAFF.

This clonotype has a count of ten or more. The junction does not match germline at one end; this may be a read error. V gene TRBV6-1 combines with J gene TRBJ2-7; perhaps D is TRBD1 or TRBD2 (5 bases each). The CDR3 runs 12 residues. From germline, CDR1 is MNHNS and CDR2 SASEGT. The CDR3 nucleotides read TGTGCCAGCAGTGAAATTGGGGGATCCTACTCCTTC. It yields the protein CASSEIGGSYSF.

This clonotype was detected a few times. The CDR3 coding sequence is TGTGCCAGCAACCCCGAATTGGGCAAAGGAAGGTCCTACGAGCAGTACTTC. It yields the protein CASNPELGKGRSYEQYF. The V gene is TRBV27, the J gene TRBJ2-7, with unresolved D. This CDR3 contains 17 residues. Germline CDR1 and CDR2: MNHEY and SMNVEV (reference sequence). V was shortened by 7 bases and J by 1 base, with 23 bases between the two germline ends.

This clonotype was picked up many times. This CDR3 reads CSVDKEQTEAFF. As DNA, the CDR3 is TGCAGCGTTGATAAGGAACAGACTGAAGCTTTCTTT. The chain is built from TRBV29-1 and TRBJ1-1, with no clear D. Deletions cut 3 bases from V and 5 bases from J, with 10 bases between. Germline V gives CDR1 SQVTM, CDR2 ANQGSEA. The CDR3 loop spans 12 amino acids.

In this sample, this clonotype turned up many times. The V and J genes are TRBV14 and TRBJ1-1; tentatively, D is TRBD1 (5 bases). V lost 1 base, J lost 4 bases, and 16 bases lay in between. Germline CDR1 and CDR2: SGHDN and FVKESK. This CDR3 contains 16 residues. CDR3 sequence (DNA): TGTGCCAGCAGCCAAGGGCCCCAGGGCCGGGGCACTGAAGCTTTCTTT. It translates to CASSQGPQGRGTEAFF. The full variable domain, rest sourced from reference TRBV14 and TRBJ1-1, is EAGVTQFPSHSVIEKGQTVTLRCDPISGHDNLYWYRRVMGKEIKFLLHFVKESKQDESGMPNNRFLAERTGGTYSTLKVQPAELEDSGVYFCASSQGPQGRGTEAFFGQGTRLTVV.

The chain is built from TRBV20-1 and TRBJ2-7; D might be TRBD1 (5 bases). The CDR3 has 14 residues. CDR1 is DFQATT and CDR2 is SNEGSKA in the germline V gene (reference sequence). The V and J ends lost 3 bases and 1 base respectively, with 13 bases between them. CDR3 loop: CSASYDSFSYEQYF. CDR3 nucleotide sequence: TGCAGTGCTAGTTATGACAGCTTTTCCTACGAGCAGTACTTC.

The sample holds many counts of this clonotype. The genes are TRBV6-1 and TRBJ1-1; D is unresolved. Germline V lookup: CDR1 MNHNS, CDR2 SASEGT. The CDR3 sequence is 16 residues long. Trimming pared 1 base from V and 1 base from J, leaving 13 bases between. The CDR3 loop is CASSEERVAPNTEAFF. The CDR3 DNA reads TGTGCCAGCAGTGAAGAGAGAGTGGCCCCGAACACTGAAGCTTTCTTT.

This clonotype was observed at least ten times. The chain links TRBV20-1 to TRBJ1-2; D might be TRBD1 (6 bases). V gave up 3 bases and J gave up 3 bases, with 17 bases separating them. This CDR3 spans 15 amino acids. Germline loops: CDR1 DFQATT, CDR2 SNEGSKA (reference sequence). The chain's CDR3 is CSASGLTRQDYGYTF. In DNA, the CDR3 is TGCAGTGCTAGCGGCCTAACGAGACAGGACTATGGCTACACCTTC.

This clonotype was observed at least ten times. V is TRBV9 and J is TRBJ2-7, with D possibly being TRBD1 or TRBD2 (6 bases each). The CDR3 totals 16 residues. The V end lost 4 bases, the J end lost 3 bases, and 20 bases lay between the germline ends. The germline V gene has CDR1 SGDLS and CDR2 YYNGEE. CDR3 residues: CASSSSATGALYEQYF. The CDR3 bases are TGTGCCAGCAGCTCCTCTGCGACGGGGGCACTCTACGAGCAGTACTTC. Full variable domain (outside the CDR3, taken from reference TRBV9 and TRBJ2-7): DSGVTQTPKHLITATGQRVTLRCSPRSGDLSVYWYQQSLDQGLQFLIQYYNGEERAKGNILERFSAQQFPDLHSELNLSSLELGDSALYFCASSSSATGALYEQYFGPGTRLTVT.

This clonotype occurred many times. V is TRBV20-1 and J is TRBJ1-1, with D possibly TRBD1 on 6 matching bases. This CDR3 is built from 19 residues. With 4 bases removed from V and 0 bases from J, the gap between germline ends came to 27 bases. From germline, CDR1 is DFQATT and CDR2 SNEGSKA (reference sequence). This chain's CDR3 is CSATTTGDPGVVLNTEAFF. CDR3 in DNA: TGCAGTGCTACCACGACAGGTGATCCGGGAGTTGTCTTGAACACTGAAGCTTTCTTT.

This clonotype was detected many times. The gene calls are TRBV4-1 and TRBJ1-1, with D perhaps matching TRBD1 (6 bases). The V end was cut by 3 bases, the J end by 0 bases, with 14 bases between. The CDR3 is 16 amino acids. The germline gives CDR1 MGHRA, CDR2 YSYEKL. In DNA form, the CDR3 reads TGCGCCAGCAGCCAGGAATACAGGGACATGAACACTGAAGCTTTCTTT. Its protein is CASSQEYRDMNTEAFF.

There are many counts of this clonotype. This chain links TRBV12-3 or TRBV12-4 with TRBJ1-5; 10 nucleotides match TRBD1. The V segment lost 6 bases and the J segment 0 bases; nucleotides outside the gene matches: 11. The CDR3 covers 18 residues. DNA for the CDR3: TGTGCCAGCAGCACCGGGACAGGGGCATGGTATAGCAATCAGCCCCAGCATTTT. Its translation: CASSTGTGAWYSNQPQHF.

The sample holds many counts of this clonotype. The chain employs TRBV5-8 and TRBJ1-2, with D perhaps TRBD1 (6 bases). CDR1 and CDR2 (germline): SGHTS, YDEGEE. V lost 0 bases and J 8 bases, leaving 14 bases between the germline ends. CDR3 size: 14 residues. The CDR3 region has the DNA TGTGCCAGCAGCTTGGTAGAGGGGACATACGGCTACACCTTC. Its protein is CASSLVEGTYGYTF.

Ten or more counts support this clonotype. CDR3 in amino acids: CASSASPQEPYGYTF. The CDR3 DNA follows: TGTGCCAGCAGTGCTTCCCCGCAGGAGCCCTATGGCTACACCTTC. The rearrangement joins TRBV6-1 to TRBJ1-2; D ambiguous. The CDR3 consists of 15 residues. Germline assignment: CDR1 MNHNS and CDR2 SASEGT. Trimming removed 4 bases at V and 4 bases at J, with 16 bases between.

This clonotype occurred many times. The V gene is TRBV13, the J gene TRBJ1-1; 7 positions agree with TRBD1. There are 16 residues in the CDR3. Trimming took 1 base from V and 1 from J; bases not matched to a gene: 6. In germline, CDR1 is PRHDT, CDR2 FYEKMQ (reference sequence). DNA for the CDR3: TGTGCCAGCAGCTTAGTGGAGGGACAGCCGAACACTGAAGCTTTCTTT. Its protein is CASSLVEGQPNTEAFF.

Concerning this clonotype itself: The junction differs from germline at one of its ends, possibly a read error. The rearrangement links TRBV11-2 to TRBJ2-3; D gene unclear. Germline CDR1 reads SGHAT; CDR2 reads FQNNGV. This CDR3 is 15 amino acids long. The CDR3, as DNA: TGTGCCAACAGCTTCGGTGGCACAGGCACAGATACGCAGTATTTT. This gives the protein CANSFGGTGTDTQYF.

The sample holds many counts of this clonotype. The chain employs TRBV7-3 and TRBJ1-1; D ambiguous. Trimming pared 5 bases from V and 5 bases from J, leaving 15 bases between. The CDR3 loop spans 14 amino acids. The germline V gene encodes CDR1 SGHTA and CDR2 FQGTGA. CDR3 sequence: CASSPTPGWTEAFF. For the CDR3, the DNA is TGTGCCAGCAGCCCCACTCCGGGATGGACTGAAGCTTTCTTT. The whole variable domain, filled in from reference TRBV7-3 and TRBJ1-1, reads GAGVSQTPSNKVTEKGKYVELRCDPISGHTALYWYRQSLGQGPEFLIYFQGTGAADDSGLPNDRFFAVRPEGSVSTLKIQRTERGDSAVYLCASSPTPGWTEAFFGQGTRLTVV.

The chain employs TRBV19 and TRBJ1-5, with 7 bases fitting TRBD1. Germline V lookup: CDR1 LNHDA, CDR2 SQIVND (reference sequence). The CDR3 is 16 amino acids. Losses at the gene ends were 6 bases for V and 4 bases for J; bases not matched to a gene: 12. The CDR3 is CASSERKTGWNQPQHF. The CDR3 DNA follows: TGTGCCAGTAGCGAACGCAAGACAGGGTGGAATCAGCCCCAGCATTTT.